This note documents a single T cell receptor beta chain sequence. Only in-frame clones appear in the TCRdb table, and some are missing; sequencing was by immunoSEQ multiplex PCR. The sample shows about 440,000 clones, roughly 91% of them seen only once. The data stem from a study of Ad26.COV2.S vaccination and SARS-CoV-2 variants. The treatment was: about 20 received Ad26.COV2.S at low or high dose, single or two shots; several received placebo; per-sample allocation not given. Samples analyzed were those drawn on day 63 after the first vaccine or placebo injection. Germline lookup yields CDR1 SGHKS and CDR2 YYEKEE (reference sequence). The CDR3 has 16 amino acids. V was clipped by 6 bases and J by 5 bases; unmatched bases: 16.

The chain is built from TRBV5-5 and TRBJ2-5, with TRBD2 matching over 7 bases. Sequencing was performed on peripheral blood, taken in a trial of Ad26.COV2.S vaccine versus placebo. The sequence was collected from a person aged 18-60 years who received the Ad26.COV2.S COVID-19 vaccine or a placebo. CDR3 amino acids: CASTPTRLARRETQYF. In DNA form, the CDR3 reads TGTGCCAGCACTCCGACTCGACTAGCACGGAGGGAGACCCAGTACTTC.